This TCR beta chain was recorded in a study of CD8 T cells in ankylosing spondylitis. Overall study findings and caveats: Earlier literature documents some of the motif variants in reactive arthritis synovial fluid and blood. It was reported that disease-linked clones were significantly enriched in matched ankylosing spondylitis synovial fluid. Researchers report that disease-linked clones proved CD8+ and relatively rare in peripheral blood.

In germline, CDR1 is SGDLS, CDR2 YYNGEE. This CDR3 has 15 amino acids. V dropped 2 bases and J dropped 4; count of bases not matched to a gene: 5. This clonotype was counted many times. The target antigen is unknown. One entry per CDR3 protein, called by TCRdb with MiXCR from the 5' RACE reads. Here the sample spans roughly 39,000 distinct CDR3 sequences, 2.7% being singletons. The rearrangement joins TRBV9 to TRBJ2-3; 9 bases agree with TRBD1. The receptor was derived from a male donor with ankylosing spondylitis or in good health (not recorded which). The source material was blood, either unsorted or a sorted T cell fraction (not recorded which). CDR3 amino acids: CASSVGQGSADTQYF. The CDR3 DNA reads TGTGCCAGCAGCGTCGGACAGGGGAGTGCAGATACGCAGTATTTT.